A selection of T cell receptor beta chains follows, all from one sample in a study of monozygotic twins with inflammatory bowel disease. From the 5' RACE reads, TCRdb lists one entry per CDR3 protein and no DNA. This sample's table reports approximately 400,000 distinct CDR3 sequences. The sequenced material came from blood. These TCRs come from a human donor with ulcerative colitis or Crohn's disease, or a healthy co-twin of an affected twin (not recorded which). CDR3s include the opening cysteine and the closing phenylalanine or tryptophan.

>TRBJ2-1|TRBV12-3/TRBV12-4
CASTRTSGRTSYNEQFF
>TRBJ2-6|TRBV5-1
CASSLKFPPAGGANVLTF
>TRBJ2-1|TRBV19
CASSPRAGGPTPRNEQFF
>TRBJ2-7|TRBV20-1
CSARDRSDYEQYF
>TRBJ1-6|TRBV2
CASSEAYNSPLHF
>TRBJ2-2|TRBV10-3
CAISHQGDTGELFF
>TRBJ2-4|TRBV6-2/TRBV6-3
CASSYVGQGLAGHNIQYF
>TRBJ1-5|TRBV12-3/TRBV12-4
CASSFAGNQPQHF
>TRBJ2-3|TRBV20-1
CSARGGTAVGTQYF
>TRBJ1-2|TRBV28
CASRSEYGYTF
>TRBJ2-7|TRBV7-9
CASSSPFRSYPYEQYF
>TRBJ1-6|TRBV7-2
CASSLVGQFLAEPLHF
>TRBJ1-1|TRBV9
CASSLEGQGNTEAFF
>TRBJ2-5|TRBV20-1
CSARTSGGATQYF
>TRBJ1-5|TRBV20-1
CSARGTNRGKQPQHF
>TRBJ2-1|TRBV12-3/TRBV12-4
CASRATGGRANEQFF
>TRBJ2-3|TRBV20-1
CSARSGLAGGRVGTDTQYF
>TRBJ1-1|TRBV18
CASAKDGNTEAFF
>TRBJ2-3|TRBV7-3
CASSPGGVAGADTQYF
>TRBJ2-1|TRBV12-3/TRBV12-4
CASSTGGNEQFF
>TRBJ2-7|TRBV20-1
CSAGIAGVNYEQYF
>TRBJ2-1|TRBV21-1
CASSKLRSFSYNEQFF
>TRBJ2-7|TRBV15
CATSRETVRGEQYF
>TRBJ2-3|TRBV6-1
CASSERTGWGPDTQYF
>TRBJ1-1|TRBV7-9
CASSSLGGTKAFF
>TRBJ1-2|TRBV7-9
CASSSARSYGYTF
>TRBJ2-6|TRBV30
CACTPGANVLTF
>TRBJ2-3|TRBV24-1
CATSDFMFGGTSTDTQYF
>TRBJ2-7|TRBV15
CATSTRQLSYEQYF
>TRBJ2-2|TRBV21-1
CASSLLGTTGELFF
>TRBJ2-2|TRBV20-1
CSARRTSGSSAGELFF
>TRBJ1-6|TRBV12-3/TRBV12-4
CASSSDPRRSSYNSPLHF
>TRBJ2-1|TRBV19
CASTPSGRGNEQFF
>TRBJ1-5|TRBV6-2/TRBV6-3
CASSSGTGLYQPQHF
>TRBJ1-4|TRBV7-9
CASSARQGRNEKLFF
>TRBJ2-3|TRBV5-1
CASSLFEGDTQYF
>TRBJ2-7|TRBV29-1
CSVRFSGGEQYF
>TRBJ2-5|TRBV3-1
CASSLVRGTGYQETQYF
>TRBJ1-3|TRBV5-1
CASSLAGGKQRNTIYF
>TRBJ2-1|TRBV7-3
CASSLLPLAGDHEQFF
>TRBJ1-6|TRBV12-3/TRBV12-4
CASGPNSPLHF
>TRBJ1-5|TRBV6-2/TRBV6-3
CASSYPVGQGNQPQHF
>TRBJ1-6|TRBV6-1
CASSRSGQGNSPLHF
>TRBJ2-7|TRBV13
CASSSGRTGEQYF
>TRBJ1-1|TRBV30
CAWKGVKTEAFF
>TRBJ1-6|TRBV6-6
CASRGEHNSPLHF
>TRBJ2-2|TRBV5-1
CASSLIPPGQGHGELFF
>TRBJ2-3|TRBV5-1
CASSGGTSGTYTDTQYF
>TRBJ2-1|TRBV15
CATSREFVPPSLYNEQFF
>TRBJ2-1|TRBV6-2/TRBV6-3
CASSYSISSYNEQFF
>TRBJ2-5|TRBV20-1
CSASPPGLAGVKETQYF
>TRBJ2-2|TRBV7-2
CASSLSAGRNTGELFF